What follows are 3 T cell receptor beta chains derived from one specimen sequenced in a study of blood T cells in healthy people across ages. Primed by a sample-barcoded 5' primer and a J-beta primer mix, a second PCR proceeded for roughly 7 to 12 cycles. TCRdb passed the 5' RACE reads through MiXCR, listing each CDR3 protein once. The table shows over 550,000 distinct CDR3 sequences, with about 28% occurring only once. The sequenced sample was blood. Receptors originate from a woman aged 80 or over in good health.

Many counts were recorded for this clonotype. The V call is TRBV12-3 or TRBV12-4, the J call TRBJ2-1; 9 bases align to TRBD1. Losses at the gene ends were 4 bases for V and 7 bases for J; bases not matched to a gene: 8. The CDR3 runs 15 residues. The CDR3 nucleotides read TGTGCCAGCAGTTCTCCGTGGGACAGGGCGAATGAGCAGTTCTTC. This codes for CASSSPWDRANEQFF.

Only a few counts were recorded for this clonotype. This chain joins TRBV20-1 and TRBJ1-5, with no clear D. In germline, CDR1 is DFQATT, CDR2 SNEGSKA (reference sequence). The CDR3 has 16 residues. V lost 4 bases, J lost 0 bases, and 16 bases lay in between. CDR3 in DNA: TGCAGTGCTATACATGCCTCCCTTTATAGCAATCAGCCCCAGCATTTT. It specifies CSAIHASLYSNQPQHF.

This clonotype appeared a single time. The rearrangement joins TRBV4-3 to TRBJ1-3; maybe TRBD1 (6 bases). There are 16 residues in the CDR3. V was pared by 0 bases and J by 8 bases, with 17 bases between. CDR1 is LGHNA and CDR2 is YSLEER in the germline V gene. CDR3 DNA sequence: TGCGCCAGCAGCCAAGATGCAGCGTCCAAGGGGGACACCATATATTTT. This codes for CASSQDAASKGDTIYF.